A single sample gave rise to the 30 T cell receptor beta chains below, sequenced in a study of OX40 agonist ivuxolimab in advanced cancers. The data were produced by immunoSEQ multiplex PCR, yet TCRdb's version contains in-frame clones alone and is incomplete. The sample contains approximately 28,000 clones, roughly 80% of which appear only once. This sample comprised CD4+ or CD8+ T cells sorted from blood, obtained in a trial of the OX40 agonist ivuxolimab. The receptors shown here come from an adult with an advanced solid tumor such as melanoma, head and neck, liver or kidney cancer.

This sequence joins TRBV6-1 and TRBJ1-2; 11 bases are a match to TRBD1. The germline V gene has CDR1 MNHNS and CDR2 SASEGT. V lost 8 bases, J lost 2 bases, and 1 base stayed unmatched. This CDR3 spans 13 amino acids. The CDR3 loop reads CASRDRGNYGYTF. CDR3 sequence (DNA): TGTGCCAGCCGGGACAGGGGGAACTATGGCTACACCTTC.

The chain recombines TRBV29-1 with TRBJ1-2; D gene uncertain. The length of the CDR3 is 17 residues. V lost 0 bases and J 5 bases, leaving 22 bases between the germline ends. CDR1 and CDR2 (germline): SQVTM, ANQGSEA. CDR3 sequence (DNA): TGCAGCGTTGAAGATCTTAGGGCAGAACCCTCCTTTTATGGCTACACCTTC. This translates into CSVEDLRAEPSFYGYTF. The full variable domain, completed using reference TRBV29-1 and TRBJ1-2, is SAVISQKPSRDICQRGTSLTIQCQVDSQVTMMFWYRQQPGQSLTLIATANQGSEATYESGFVIDKFPISRPNLTFSTLTVSNMSPEDSSIYLCSVEDLRAEPSFYGYTFGSGTRLTVV.

The chain links TRBV7-3 to TRBJ2-3, with 9 positions matching TRBD2. Germline V gives CDR1 SGHTA, CDR2 FQGTGA. Losses at the gene ends were 3 bases for V and 6 bases for J; bases not matched to a gene: 4. CDR3 length: 14 residues. The CDR3 here is CASSFLAGVDTQYF. In nucleotides, the CDR3 is TGTGCCAGCAGCTTTTTAGCGGGAGTTGATACGCAGTATTTT.

This sequence joins TRBV5-6 and TRBJ1-2; TRBD1 might be the D (6 bases). Germline V gives CDR1 SGHDT, CDR2 YYEEEE. The CDR3 covers 14 residues. Trimming pared 4 bases from V and 0 bases from J, leaving 10 bases between. The CDR3 sequence: CASSPGTTNYGYTF. The CDR3 region has the DNA TGTGCCAGCAGCCCCGGGACAACTAACTATGGCTACACCTTC.

The CDR3 coding sequence is TGTGCCAGCAGTTACTCGGGGGTGTATGAGCAGTTCTTC. This translates into CASSYSGVYEQFF. The chain is built from TRBV6-5 and TRBJ2-1, with D perhaps given as TRBD1 or TRBD2 (5 bases each). Looked up from germline, CDR1 is MNHEY and CDR2 is SVGAGI. The CDR3 length is 13 residues. The V and J ends lost 0 bases and 8 bases respectively, with 8 bases between them.

This clone was recorded once. The genes are TRBV27 and TRBJ1-5; 7 nucleotides line up with TRBD1. Germline V lookup: CDR1 MNHEY, CDR2 SMNVEV (reference sequence). V lost 6 bases and J lost 3; bases outside the gene matches: 8. The CDR3 covers 15 residues. Here the CDR3 DNA reads TGTGCCAGCAGCCCCACAGGGGCTCCCAATCAGCCCCAGCATTTT. This translates into CASSPTGAPNQPQHF.

The chain links TRBV5-1 to TRBJ2-7; D might be TRBD1 or TRBD2, each matching 5 bases. Germline V gives CDR1 SGHRS, CDR2 YFSETQ. The CDR3 has 11 residues. Trimming left V 4 bases short and J 11 bases short, with 13 bases between. The CDR3 coding sequence is TGCGCCAGCAGCGGGGGACCTGTGGAGTACTTC. Amino acid sequence: CASSGGPVEYF.

This clone occurred a few times. The chain joins TRBV7-9 to TRBJ2-3; D is perhaps TRBD2 (5 bases). This CDR3 is 15 amino acids long. Germline V CDR1 and CDR2: SEHNR, FQNEAQ (reference sequence). Trimming removed 5 bases from V and 3 bases from J, with 15 bases in between. CDR3 region: CASSSGPGSTDTQYF. CDR3 DNA: TGTGCCAGCAGCAGTGGGCCGGGGAGTACAGATACGCAGTATTTT.

CDR3 in DNA: TGTGCCAGCCTGCCCTGGGGGGAGGTGGTCGAGCAGTACTTC. Protein sequence: CASLPWGEVVEQYF. V usage is TRBV28 and J usage is TRBJ2-7; TRBD2 might be the D (6 bases). Trimming took 8 bases from V and 6 from J, leaving 20 bases between them. The CDR3 is made up of 14 amino acids. The germline CDR1 and CDR2 sequences are MDHEN and SYDVKM.

The V and J genes are TRBV7-9 and TRBJ2-7; 11 bases are a match to TRBD2. The CDR3 extends over 14 amino acids. V gave up 3 bases and J gave up 2 bases; unmatched junction bases: 0. Germline V gene sequence: CDR1 SEHNR, CDR2 FQNEAQ (reference sequence). CDR3 amino acids: CASSFSGRAYEQYF. In nucleotides, the CDR3 is TGTGCCAGCAGCTTTAGCGGGAGGGCCTACGAGCAGTACTTC. Looking up the rest from reference TRBV7-9 and TRBJ2-7 gives the full variable domain: DTGVSQNPRHKITKRGQNVTFRCDPISEHNRLYWYRQTLGQGPEFLTYFQNEAQLEKSRLLSDRFSAERPKGSFSTLEIQRTEQGDSAMYLCASSFSGRAYEQYFGPGTRLTVT.

The rearrangement uses TRBV30 and TRBJ2-4; possible D gene TRBD1, 6 bases. Per the germline V gene, CDR1 is GTSNPN and CDR2 is SVGIG (reference sequence). The CDR3 length is 13 residues. The V end lost 0 bases, the J end lost 6 bases, and 9 bases lay between the germline ends. The CDR3 protein is CAWSVDRANIQYF. The CDR3 DNA sequence: TGTGCCTGGAGTGTGGACAGAGCAAACATTCAGTACTTC.

The chain couples TRBV11-2 to TRBJ1-1; TRBD1 agrees at 11 bases. Germline CDR1 reads SGHAT; CDR2 reads FQNNGV. Unmatched junction bases numbered 11, after V lost 6 bases and J lost 5 bases. This CDR3 is built from 16 residues. CDR3 region: CASSKARGQGVTEAFF. In DNA form, the CDR3 reads TGTGCCAGCAGTAAAGCCCGGGGACAGGGGGTAACTGAAGCTTTCTTT.

This rearrangement joins TRBV27 to TRBJ2-3; D not certain. CDR1 and CDR2 (germline): MNHEY, SMNVEV (reference sequence). This CDR3 comprises 18 residues. Trimming took off 7 bases at V and 0 bases at J, with 23 bases between the two ends. The CDR3 DNA reads as TGTGCCAGCATCCGCGCCCCCCCGAGGCCCCTTAGCACAGATACGCAGTATTTT. Residues: CASIRAPPRPLSTDTQYF.

A remark on this clone: One junction end does not reproduce the germline sequence, and a read error may be involved. The V gene is TRBV25-1, the J gene TRBJ2-5; D call uncertain. The CDR3 sequence is 13 residues long. Germline loops: CDR1 MGHDK, CDR2 SYGVNS. CDR3: CASSRANQETQYF. CDR3 DNA sequence: TGTGCCAGCAGTCGCGCGAACCAGGAGACCCAGTACTTC.

The gene calls are TRBV7-3 and TRBJ1-1; no clear D. Germline CDR1 is SGHTA and CDR2 is FQGTGA. The CDR3 contains 13 residues. V lost 3 bases and J 2 bases, leaving 7 bases between the germline ends. CDR3 coding DNA: TGTGCCAGCAGCTTGACACCTAACACTGAAGCTTTCTTT. Translating gives CASSLTPNTEAFF. Drawing the rest from reference TRBV7-3 and TRBJ1-1, the complete variable domain is GAGVSQTPSNKVTEKGKYVELRCDPISGHTALYWYRQSLGQGPEFLIYFQGTGAADDSGLPNDRFFAVRPEGSVSTLKIQRTERGDSAVYLCASSLTPNTEAFFGQGTRLTVV.

The chain employs TRBV2 and TRBJ1-1; TRBD1 matches 12 bases. V lost 3 bases and J lost 3; bases outside the gene matches: 5. Germline V CDR1 and CDR2: SNHLY, FYNNEI. The CDR3 has 16 amino acids. This chain's CDR3 is CASSDSRDRGHTEAFF. CDR3 nucleotides: TGTGCCAGCAGTGATAGTCGGGACAGGGGGCACACTGAAGCTTTCTTT. Based on the CDR3 plus reference TRBV2 and TRBJ1-1, the full variable domain is EPEVTQTPSHQVTQMGQEVILRCVPISNHLYFYWYRQILGQKVEFLVSFYNNEISEKSEIFDDQFSVERPDGSNFTLKIRSTKLEDSAMYFCASSDSRDRGHTEAFFGQGTRLTVV.

The gene calls are TRBV9 and TRBJ2-1, with a possible D match to TRBD1 (6 bases). In germline, CDR1 is SGDLS, CDR2 YYNGEE. The CDR3 spans 14 residues. The V end was cut by 3 bases, the J end by 5 bases, with 12 bases between. CDR3 protein: CASSEPGHDNEQFF. The CDR3 nucleotides are TGTGCCAGCAGCGAACCGGGACACGACAATGAGCAGTTCTTC.

This chain links TRBV9 with TRBJ2-5; 9 nucleotides line up with TRBD2. Germline trimming cut 3 bases from V and 5 bases from J; bases unmatched to any gene: 11. CDR3 length equals 16 residues. CDR1 is SGDLS, CDR2 YYNGEE, per germline. The CDR3 loop is CASSASGTSHGETQYF. As DNA, the CDR3 is TGTGCCAGCAGCGCCTCCGGGACTAGCCACGGTGAGACCCAGTACTTC. The complete variable domain, with remaining parts taken from reference TRBV9 and TRBJ2-5, reads DSGVTQTPKHLITATGQRVTLRCSPRSGDLSVYWYQQSLDQGLQFLIQYYNGEERAKGNILERFSAQQFPDLHSELNLSSLELGDSALYFCASSASGTSHGETQYFGPGTRLLVL.

V gene TRBV28 combines with J gene TRBJ2-7; D may match TRBD1 or TRBD2 (6 bases each). This CDR3 region has 14 residues. Germline assignment: CDR1 MDHEN and CDR2 SYDVKM. V was pared by 5 bases and J by 3 bases, with 14 bases between. The CDR3 DNA sequence: TGTGCCAGCAGTCCCTTTGGGGGGCGCTACGAGCAGTACTTC. Residues: CASSPFGGRYEQYF.

The chain joins TRBV19 to TRBJ1-6, with 8 bases identical to TRBD1. Germline V gene sequence: CDR1 LNHDA, CDR2 SQIVND (reference sequence). This CDR3 spans 14 amino acids. With V trimmed by 4 bases and J by 9 bases, 5 bases remained unmatched. CDR3 coding DNA: TGTGCCAGTAGTACACAGGGGGGGGCTTCACCCCTCCACTTT. As protein: CASSTQGGASPLHF.

The V and J genes are TRBV7-6 and TRBJ2-3; a possible D gene is TRBD1 (6 bases). The germline V gene encodes CDR1 SGHVS and CDR2 FNYEAQ. The CDR3 is 14 residues long. Trimming pared 4 bases from V and 4 bases from J, leaving 12 bases between. CDR3 DNA: TGTGCCAGCAGCTATACAGGGCCCGCAGATACGCAGTATTTT. It specifies CASSYTGPADTQYF.

This clone was seen a few times. Other DNA sequences in the sample encode the same CDR3. The rearrangement uses TRBV5-4 and TRBJ2-7, with a weak D call TRBD2 (5 bases). V dropped 4 bases and J dropped 7 bases, with 18 bases sitting between them. The V gene's germline CDR1 is SGHNT and CDR2 YYREEE (reference sequence). The CDR3 is 14 residues long. In DNA form, the CDR3 reads TGTGCCAGCAGCGTGGACTCACAACCGGCGGAGCAGTACTTC. It encodes CASSVDSQPAEQYF.

The chain is built from TRBV2 and TRBJ1-2; TRBD1 agrees at 7 bases. The V gene end was trimmed by 0 bases and the J gene end by 8 bases; junction bases not matched to a gene: 9. This CDR3 region has 15 residues. From germline, CDR1 is SNHLY and CDR2 FYNNEI. The CDR3 bases are TGTGCCAGCAGTGAAGCGAAAGCAGGGGGGAAAGGCTACACCTTC. Amino acids: CASSEAKAGGKGYTF.

The V and J genes are TRBV29-1 and TRBJ1-1, with 8 bases identical to TRBD1. J gave up 5 bases and V 4 bases, and 3 bases lay outside the gene matches. Germline values: CDR1 SQVTM, CDR2 ANQGSEA. The CDR3 is 12 residues long. CDR3 residues: CSVVTGGTEAFF. The CDR3, as DNA: TGCAGCGTTGTCACAGGGGGTACTGAAGCTTTCTTT. The full variable domain, rest sourced from reference TRBV29-1 and TRBJ1-1, is SAVISQKPSRDICQRGTSLTIQCQVDSQVTMMFWYRQQPGQSLTLIATANQGSEATYESGFVIDKFPISRPNLTFSTLTVSNMSPEDSSIYLCSVVTGGTEAFFGQGTRLTVV.

The V call is TRBV15, the J call TRBJ2-1; D remains unclear. Trimming cost V 8 bases and J 8 bases, with 19 bases left between them. The length of the CDR3 is 14 residues. The V gene's germline CDR1 is LNHNV and CDR2 YYDKDF (reference sequence). The CDR3 reads CATSLRADEDEQFF. The DNA for the CDR3 is TGTGCCACCTCCTTACGGGCGGACGAGGATGAGCAGTTCTTC.

About this clone: Germline and junction disagree at one end, which may indicate a read error. V is TRBV7-7 and J is TRBJ2-2, with TRBD1 as a possible D gene (6 bases). Germline CDR1 SSHAT, CDR2 FNYEAQ (reference sequence). CDR3 length equals 16 residues. CDR3 residues: CASSLGTLANTGELFF. CDR3 nucleotides: TGTGCTAGCAGCTTAGGGACACTCGCGAACACCGGGGAGCTGTTTTTT.

The chain recombines TRBV7-9 with TRBJ1-3; 8 bases match TRBD1. CDR1 and CDR2 (germline): SEHNR, FQNEAQ (reference sequence). Trimming cost V 5 bases and J 0 bases; bases outside gene matches: 9. This CDR3 region has 17 residues. The CDR3 nucleotides read TGTGCCAGCAGCCCAGAGCGGCAGGGGGCCTCTGGAAACACCATATATTTT. It is translated as CASSPERQGASGNTIYF.

This chain connects TRBV19 to TRBJ1-1; D call uncertain. The V gene lost 3 bases and the J gene lost 1 base, with 12 bases spanning the gap. This CDR3 has 15 amino acids. Germline loops: CDR1 LNHDA, CDR2 SQIVND (reference sequence). The CDR3 nucleotides read TGTGCCAGTAGTATCGGTAATACAGCGAACACTGAAGCTTTCTTT. Translated, it gives CASSIGNTANTEAFF. Drawing the rest from reference TRBV19 and TRBJ1-1, the complete variable domain is DGGITQSPKYLFRKEGQNVTLSCEQNLNHDAMYWYRQDPGQGLRLIYYSQIVNDFQKGDIAEGYSVSREKKESFPLTVTSAQKNPTAFYLCASSIGNTANTEAFFGQGTRLTVV.

This clone was counted a few times. The V and J genes are TRBV6-5 and TRBJ1-2; unclear D gene. The CDR3 runs 12 residues. V was pared by 7 bases and J by 6 bases, with 12 bases between. Per the germline V gene, CDR1 is MNHEY and CDR2 is SVGAGI. The CDR3 coding sequence is TGTGCCAGCACAGGCAGAAGTAATGGCTACACCTTC. This sequence encodes CASTGRSNGYTF.

The chain recombines TRBV6-1 with TRBJ1-2; no firm D call. Germline values: CDR1 MNHNS, CDR2 SASEGT. This CDR3 comprises 13 residues. Trimming took 1 base from V and 7 from J, leaving 10 bases between them. CDR3 coding DNA: TGTGCCAGCAGTGAAGTCCATGGTCTTGGCTACACCTTC. Residues: CASSEVHGLGYTF.